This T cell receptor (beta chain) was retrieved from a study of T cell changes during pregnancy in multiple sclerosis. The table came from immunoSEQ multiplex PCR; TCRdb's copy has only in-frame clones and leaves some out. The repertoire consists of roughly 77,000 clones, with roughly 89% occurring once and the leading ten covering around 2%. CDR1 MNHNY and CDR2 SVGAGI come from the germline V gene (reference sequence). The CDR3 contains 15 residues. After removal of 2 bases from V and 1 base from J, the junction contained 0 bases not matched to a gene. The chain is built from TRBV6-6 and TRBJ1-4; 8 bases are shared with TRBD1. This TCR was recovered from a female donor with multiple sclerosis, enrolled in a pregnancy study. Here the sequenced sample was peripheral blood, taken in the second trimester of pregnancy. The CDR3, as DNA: TGTGCCAGCAGTTACGGACAGGGAACTAATGAAAAACTGTTTTTT. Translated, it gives CASSYGQGTNEKLFF.